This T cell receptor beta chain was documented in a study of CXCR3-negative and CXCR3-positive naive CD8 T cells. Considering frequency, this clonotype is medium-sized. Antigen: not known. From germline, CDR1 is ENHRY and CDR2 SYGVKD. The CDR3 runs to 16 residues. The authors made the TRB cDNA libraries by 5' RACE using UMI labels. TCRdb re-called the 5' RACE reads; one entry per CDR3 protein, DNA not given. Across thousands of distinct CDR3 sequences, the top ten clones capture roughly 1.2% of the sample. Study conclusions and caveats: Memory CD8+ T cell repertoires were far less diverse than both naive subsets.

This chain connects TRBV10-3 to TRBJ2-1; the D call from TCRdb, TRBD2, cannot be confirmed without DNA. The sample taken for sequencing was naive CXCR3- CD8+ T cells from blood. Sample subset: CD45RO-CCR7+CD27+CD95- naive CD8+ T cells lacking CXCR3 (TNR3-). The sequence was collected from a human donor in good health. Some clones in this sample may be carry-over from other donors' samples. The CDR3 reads CAITSTSGSTYNEQFF.